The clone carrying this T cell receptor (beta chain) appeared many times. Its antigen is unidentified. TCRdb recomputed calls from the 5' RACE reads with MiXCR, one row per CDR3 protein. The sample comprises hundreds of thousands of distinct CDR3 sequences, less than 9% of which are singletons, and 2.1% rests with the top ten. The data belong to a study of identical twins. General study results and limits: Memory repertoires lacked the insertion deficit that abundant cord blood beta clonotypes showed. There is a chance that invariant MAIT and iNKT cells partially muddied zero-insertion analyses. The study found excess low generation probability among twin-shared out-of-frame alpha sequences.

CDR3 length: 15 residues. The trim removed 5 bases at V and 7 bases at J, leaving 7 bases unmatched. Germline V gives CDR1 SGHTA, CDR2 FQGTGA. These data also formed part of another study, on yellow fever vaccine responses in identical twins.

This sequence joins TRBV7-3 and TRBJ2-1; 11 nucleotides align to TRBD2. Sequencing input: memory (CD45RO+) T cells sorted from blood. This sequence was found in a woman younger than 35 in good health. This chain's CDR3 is CASSPGASGRNEQFF. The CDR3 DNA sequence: TGTGCCAGCAGCCCAGGGGCTAGCGGGAGGAATGAGCAGTTCTTC.